Reported below is one T cell receptor beta chain. Profiled with immunoSEQ multiplex PCR; TCRdb holds only in-frame clones, not every one. This sample has tens of thousands of clones, with roughly 93% found just once. The entry originates in a study of T cell changes during pregnancy in multiple sclerosis. The CDR3 has 15 residues. The V end lost 2 bases, the J end lost 2 bases, and 10 bases lay between the germline ends. CDR1 is MNHEY, CDR2 SMNVEV, per germline (reference sequence). This clonotype originated in a female donor with multiple sclerosis, enrolled in a pregnancy study. The sequencing used CD8+ T cells from peripheral blood mononuclear cells, collected in the second trimester of pregnancy. J is TRBJ1-3 and V is TRBV27; weak D call: TRBD1 (5 bases). The CDR3 DNA reads as TGTGCCAGCAGTTTAACGCAGGGCCCTGGAAACACCATATATTTT. It is translated as CASSLTQGPGNTIYF.